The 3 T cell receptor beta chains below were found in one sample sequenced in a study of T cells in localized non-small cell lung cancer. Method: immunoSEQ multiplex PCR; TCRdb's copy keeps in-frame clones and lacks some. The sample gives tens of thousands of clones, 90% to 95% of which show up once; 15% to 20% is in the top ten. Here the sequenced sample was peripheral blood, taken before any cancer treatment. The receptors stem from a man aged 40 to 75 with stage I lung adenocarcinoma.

The CDR3 bases are TGTGCCTGGAGCGTGGGACCGGGCATTCAGTACTTC. It specifies CAWSVGPGIQYF. V usage is TRBV30 and J usage is TRBJ2-4; TRBD1 or TRBD2 may be the D gene (5 bases each). Looked up from germline, CDR1 is GTSNPN and CDR2 is SVGIG (reference sequence). This CDR3 has 12 residues. With 3 bases removed from V and 9 bases from J, the gap between germline ends came to 12 bases. Drawing the rest from reference TRBV30 and TRBJ2-4, the complete variable domain is SQTIHQWPATLVQPVGSPLSLECTVEGTSNPNLYWYRQAAGRGLQLLFYSVGIGQISSEVPQNLSASRPQDRQFILSSKKLLLSDSGFYLCAWSVGPGIQYFGAGTRLSVL.

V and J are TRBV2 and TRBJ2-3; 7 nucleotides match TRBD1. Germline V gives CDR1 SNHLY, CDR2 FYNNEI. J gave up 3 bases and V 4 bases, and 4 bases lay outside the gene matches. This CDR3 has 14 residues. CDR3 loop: CASSVQGETDTQYF. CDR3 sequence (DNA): TGTGCCAGCAGTGTTCAGGGGGAAACAGATACGCAGTATTTT.

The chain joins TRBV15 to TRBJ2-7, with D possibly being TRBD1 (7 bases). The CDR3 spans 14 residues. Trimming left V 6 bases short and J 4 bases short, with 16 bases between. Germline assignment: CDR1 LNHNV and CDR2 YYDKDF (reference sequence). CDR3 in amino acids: CATRVRQGLYEQYF. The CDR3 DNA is TGTGCCACCAGGGTCCGACAGGGACTGTACGAGCAGTACTTC. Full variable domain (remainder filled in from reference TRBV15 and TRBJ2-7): DAMVIQNPRYQVTQFGKPVTLSCSQTLNHNVMYWYQQKSSQAPKLLFHYYDKDFNNEADTPDNFQSRRPNTSFCFLDIRSPGLGDTAMYLCATRVRQGLYEQYFGPGTRLTVT.